Below are 29 T cell receptor beta chains sequenced from a single sample in a study of blood T cell repertoires in COVID-19 (TCRdb year 2020). The library came from the immunoSEQ multiplex PCR assay. Not all clones reach the TCRdb copy of this immuneACCESS table, which keeps in-frame sequences only. Checked studies attribute under half of the gap to unresolved V genes and leave the rest unexplained. This sample is represented by approximately 190,000 clones; more than 75% of them were singletons. The ten largest account for around 6% of the sample. The sequenced sample was peripheral blood. The receptors here all came from a man aged 40-49 years with active or convalescent COVID-19.

This clone was seen repeatedly, ten times or more. The V call is TRBV19, the J call TRBJ1-5; D is perhaps TRBD1 (6 bases). Germline CDR1 and CDR2: LNHDA and SQIVND (reference sequence). V was pared by 0 bases and J by 7 bases, with 10 bases between. This CDR3 contains 14 residues. In DNA, the CDR3 is TGTGCCAGTAGTATAGACCACAGGGCGCAGCCCCAGCATTTT. It translates to CASSIDHRAQPQHF. The entire variable domain, with the rest obtained from reference TRBV19 and TRBJ1-5, is as follows: DGGITQSPKYLFRKEGQNVTLSCEQNLNHDAMYWYRQDPGQGLRLIYYSQIVNDFQKGDIAEGYSVSREKKESFPLTVTSAQKNPTAFYLCASSIDHRAQPQHFGDGTRLSIL.

This rearrangement joins TRBV12-3 or TRBV12-4 to TRBJ2-7; D is ambiguous. The CDR3 sequence is 12 residues long. Trimming removed 5 bases from V and 4 bases from J, with 9 bases in between. The CDR3 protein is CASSPYRYEQYF. CDR3 nucleotide sequence: TGTGCCAGCAGTCCATACAGATACGAGCAGTACTTC.

The chain links TRBV5-1 to TRBJ2-5; 12 bases are shared with TRBD1. Losses at the gene ends were 3 bases for V and 4 bases for J; bases not matched to a gene: 4. The CDR3 has 15 amino acids. Per the germline V gene, CDR1 is SGHRS and CDR2 is YFSETQ. In DNA, the CDR3 is TGCGCCAGCAGCTCGGGGGACAGGGGGCGAGAGACCCAGTACTTC. It yields the protein CASSSGDRGRETQYF.

This clone was recorded once. The chain joins TRBV19 to TRBJ2-3, with D maybe TRBD1 (6 bases). Germline loops: CDR1 LNHDA, CDR2 SQIVND (reference sequence). The CDR3 consists of 13 residues. The V and J ends lost 5 bases and 2 bases respectively, with 8 bases between them. The CDR3 DNA is TGTGCCAGTAGTGACAGGATCACAGATACGCAGTATTTT. This encodes CASSDRITDTQYF. Complete variable domain (other parts from reference TRBV19 and TRBJ2-3): DGGITQSPKYLFRKEGQNVTLSCEQNLNHDAMYWYRQDPGQGLRLIYYSQIVNDFQKGDIAEGYSVSREKKESFPLTVTSAQKNPTAFYLCASSDRITDTQYFGPGTRLTVL.

The J gene is TRBJ2-1, the V gene TRBV28, with D hard to call. This CDR3 spans 14 amino acids. V lost 6 bases and J 1 base, leaving 10 bases between the germline ends. Per the germline V gene, CDR1 is MDHEN and CDR2 is SYDVKM. CDR3: CASRPPASYNEQFF. CDR3 bases: TGTGCCAGCAGGCCCCCCGCGTCCTACAATGAGCAGTTCTTC.

The chain carries TRBV6-5 and TRBJ1-1; D gene ambiguous. Germline-derived CDR1 and CDR2 are MNHEY and SVGAGI. The CDR3 length is 15 residues. Deletions cut 5 bases from V and 0 bases from J, with 13 bases between. CDR3 amino acids: CASSIGGTLNTEAFF. The CDR3 nucleotides are TGTGCCAGCAGTATCGGCGGAACACTGAACACTGAAGCTTTCTTT.

J is TRBJ2-6 and V is TRBV9; 7 positions agree with TRBD1. Germline values: CDR1 SGDLS, CDR2 YYNGEE. The CDR3 runs 18 residues. V trimming: 4 bases; J trimming: 0 bases; junction bases outside the gene matches: 10. CDR3 nucleotides: TGTGCCAGCAGCAACCCGGGACAGAAAAGCTCTGGGGCCAACGTCCTGACTTTC. It is translated as CASSNPGQKSSGANVLTF.

V is TRBV5-4 and J is TRBJ1-1, with D possibly matching TRBD1 (6 bases). Germline CDR1 and CDR2: SGHNT and YYREEE (reference sequence). The CDR3 length is 13 residues. The ends were cut back, 0 bases at V and 8 bases at J, with 11 bases in the middle. This chain's CDR3 is CASSLDRVREAFF. In DNA form, the CDR3 reads TGTGCCAGCAGCTTGGACAGGGTGCGGGAAGCTTTCTTT.

The rearrangement links TRBV5-6 to TRBJ1-5, with a possible D match to TRBD1 (6 bases). This CDR3 contains 15 residues. The V and J ends lost 6 bases and 7 bases respectively, with 20 bases between them. The germline gives CDR1 SGHDT, CDR2 YYEEEE. The CDR3 loop is CASTRTGGGWQPQHF. CDR3 bases: TGTGCCAGCACCCGAACGGGAGGGGGTTGGCAGCCCCAGCATTTT.

The CDR3 loop is CASSSAPGLAKGVGNEQFF. The DNA of the CDR3 is TGTGCCAGCAGCTCCGCTCCGGGACTAGCGAAAGGGGTGGGCAATGAGCAGTTCTTC. The chain combines TRBV7-2 with TRBJ2-1; 10 positions agree with TRBD2. V lost 4 bases, J lost 6 bases, and 18 bases stayed unmatched. The length of the CDR3 is 19 residues. From germline, CDR1 is SGHTA and CDR2 FQGNSA.

This clone has a single count. For the CDR3, the DNA is TGCGCCAGCAGCGCCGGGACTAGCGGGAGGGCCTACGAGCAGTACTTC. It is translated as CASSAGTSGRAYEQYF. The chain carries TRBV5-1 and TRBJ2-7, with 16 bases identical to TRBD2. Germline V gene data show CDR1 as SGHRS and CDR2 as YFSETQ. Germline trimming cut 4 bases from V and 2 bases from J; bases unmatched to any gene: 3. The CDR3 has 16 residues.

This clone was seen a handful of times. CDR3 nucleotide sequence: TGTGCCAGCAGGTTAGAGGGGGCGGGGAACACTGAAGCTTTCTTT. It encodes CASRLEGAGNTEAFF. V gene TRBV2 combines with J gene TRBJ1-1; the match to TRBD1 covers 7 bases. CDR3 length: 15 amino acids. The V gene's germline CDR1 is SNHLY and CDR2 FYNNEI. Losses at the gene ends were 6 bases for V and 1 base for J; bases not matched to a gene: 8. Filled out from reference TRBV2 and TRBJ1-1, the complete variable domain reads EPEVTQTPSHQVTQMGQEVILRCVPISNHLYFYWYRQILGQKVEFLVSFYNNEISEKSEIFDDQFSVERPDGSNFTLKIRSTKLEDSAMYFCASRLEGAGNTEAFFGQGTRLTVV.

In nucleotides, the CDR3 is TGTGCCAGCAGTCGAGGACAGGGTGAGCAGTACTTC. It yields the protein CASSRGQGEQYF. The chain couples TRBV12-3 or TRBV12-4 to TRBJ2-7; TRBD1 aligns across 8 bases. The CDR3 totals 12 residues. V was clipped by 5 bases and J by 7 bases; unmatched bases: 4.

This sequence joins TRBV5-4 and TRBJ1-1, with TRBD1 matching over 7 bases. The CDR3 spans 14 residues. Germline V gives CDR1 SGHNT, CDR2 YYREEE (reference sequence). The trim removed 5 bases at V and 1 base at J, leaving 5 bases unmatched. Here the CDR3 DNA reads TGTGCCAGCAGGGGGACAGCGACGAACACTGAAGCTTTCTTT. Amino acids: CASRGTATNTEAFF.

In DNA form, the CDR3 reads TGTGCCAGCAGCCAATCTAGCGGGAGGTACTACGAGCAGTACTTC. Residues: CASSQSSGRYYEQYF. The chain links TRBV3-1 (or the pseudogene TRBV3-2) to TRBJ2-7, with TRBD2 matching 11 bases. The CDR3 totals 15 residues. CDR1 LGHDT and CDR2 YNNKEL come from the germline V gene (reference sequence). J was trimmed by 3 bases and V by 2 bases; bases with no gene match: 3.

The gene calls are TRBV6-5 and TRBJ2-2, with TRBD1 matching over 11 bases. This CDR3 spans 15 amino acids. The J segment lost 5 bases and the V segment lost 7 bases, leaving 6 bases of the junction unmatched. Germline values: CDR1 MNHEY, CDR2 SVGAGI. In DNA, the CDR3 is TGTGCCAGCACCGTGGACAGGGGGCTAACCGGGGAGCTGTTTTTT. Amino acid sequence: CASTVDRGLTGELFF.

J is TRBJ2-3 and V is TRBV14, with 7 bases aligning to TRBD2. Trimming cost V 1 base and J 4 bases; bases outside gene matches: 11. The length of the CDR3 is 17 residues. Germline lookup yields CDR1 SGHDN and CDR2 FVKESK. The CDR3 protein is CASSQVFTGLGPDTQYF. For the CDR3, the DNA is TGTGCCAGCAGCCAAGTGTTTACCGGACTAGGGCCAGATACGCAGTATTTT. The whole variable domain, remainder taken from reference TRBV14 and TRBJ2-3, is EAGVTQFPSHSVIEKGQTVTLRCDPISGHDNLYWYRRVMGKEIKFLLHFVKESKQDESGMPNNRFLAERTGGTYSTLKVQPAELEDSGVYFCASSQVFTGLGPDTQYFGPGTRLTVL.

The CDR3 DNA reads as TGCGCCAGCAGCCAAAGTGGGACAGGGGACTACGAGCAGTACTTC. Protein product: CASSQSGTGDYEQYF. The J gene is TRBJ2-7, the V gene TRBV4-3; TRBD1 matches 10 bases. CDR1 and CDR2 (germline): LGHNA, YSLEER. Trimming took 2 bases from V and 3 from J; bases not matched to a gene: 4. The CDR3 has 15 residues.

This clone has just one count. The chain employs TRBV5-1 and TRBJ2-2; 7 bases map to TRBD1. The CDR3 covers 16 residues. Germline loops: CDR1 SGHRS, CDR2 YFSETQ. J lost 2 bases, V lost 1 base, and 5 bases had no gene match. This CDR3 is CASSLRDRENTGELFF. The CDR3 DNA reads as TGCGCCAGCAGCTTGCGTGACAGGGAAAACACCGGGGAGCTGTTTTTT.

The chain joins TRBV19 to TRBJ2-7, with D possibly TRBD1 on 6 matching bases. The germline V and J ends were trimmed by 2 bases and 3 bases, with 14 bases remaining between them. The germline CDR1 and CDR2 sequences are LNHDA and SQIVND (reference sequence). This CDR3 is 15 amino acids long. The CDR3 protein is CASSISTGIDYEQYF. For the CDR3, the DNA is TGTGCCAGTAGTATATCAACAGGGATCGACTACGAGCAGTACTTC.

V and J are TRBV5-1 and TRBJ2-1, with TRBD2 identical over 8 bases. V shed 0 bases and J 3 bases; nucleotides not matched to a gene: 5. The germline CDR1 and CDR2 sequences are SGHRS and YFSETQ. The CDR3 loop spans 16 amino acids. Here the CDR3 DNA reads TGCGCCAGCAGCTTGGGTCAGCGGGGGTACTACAATGAGCAGTTCTTC. Amino acids: CASSLGQRGYYNEQFF.

The V gene is TRBV27, the J gene TRBJ2-5, with D perhaps matching TRBD2 (5 bases). The germline CDR1 and CDR2 sequences are MNHEY and SMNVEV (reference sequence). CDR3 length equals 14 residues. V lost 2 bases, J lost 6 bases, and 13 bases lay in between. The CDR3 DNA follows: TGTGCCAGCAGTTTAATGGGGATCGGGAAGACCCAGTACTTC. Protein product: CASSLMGIGKTQYF.

The genes are TRBV3-1 (or the pseudogene TRBV3-2) and TRBJ1-1; TRBD1 aligns across 11 bases. Germline assignment: CDR1 LGHDT and CDR2 YNNKEL (reference sequence). This CDR3 region has 13 residues. The ends lost 4 bases at V and 10 bases at J; junction bases unmatched: 5. CDR3 sequence (DNA): TGTGCCAGCAGCCCGGACAGGGGGCTTGTAGCTTTCTTT. Residues: CASSPDRGLVAFF.

The chain carries TRBV6-2 or TRBV6-3 and TRBJ2-3; no clear D gene. This CDR3 has 16 residues. The V gene lost 10 bases and the J gene lost 0 bases, with 20 bases spanning the gap. Germline values: CDR1 MNHEY, CDR2 SVGEGT. In DNA form, the CDR3 reads TGTGCCACCAGCTGGATCAGACACACTAGCACAGATACGCAGTATTTT. This sequence encodes CATSWIRHTSTDTQYF.

This chain joins TRBV19 and TRBJ2-7; 12 nucleotides line up with TRBD1. The CDR3 spans 18 residues. Trimming at V came to 8 bases and at J to 4 bases, leaving 18 bases not matched to a gene. Looked up from germline, CDR1 is LNHDA and CDR2 is SQIVND (reference sequence). The CDR3 sequence: CASLNGTGGEGPWYEQYF. CDR3 coding DNA: TGTGCCAGTCTTAACGGGACAGGGGGCGAAGGTCCGTGGTACGAGCAGTACTTC.

The chain is built from TRBV28 and TRBJ1-3; 7 positions match TRBD1. The CDR3 runs 18 residues. The V gene's germline CDR1 is MDHEN and CDR2 SYDVKM. Trimming removed 1 base from V and 2 bases from J; junction bases left unmatched: 11. Here the CDR3 DNA reads TGTGCCAGCAGTTTATACAGGGGAAGGTATGGGACTGGAAACACCATATATTTT. Protein sequence: CASSLYRGRYGTGNTIYF.

The rearrangement uses TRBV19 and TRBJ1-2; the D gene is possibly TRBD1 (6 bases). The CDR3 runs to 14 residues. V was cut by 4 bases and J by 5 bases, with 14 bases left in between. Germline values: CDR1 LNHDA, CDR2 SQIVND (reference sequence). This CDR3 is CASSRQGLGYGYTF. The CDR3, as DNA: TGTGCCAGTAGTAGGCAGGGGCTGGGGTATGGCTACACCTTC.

This clone appeared a single time. The J gene is TRBJ2-3, the V gene TRBV2; 14 nucleotides align to TRBD2. The CDR3 contains 16 residues. The V and J ends lost 7 bases and 5 bases, in that order; junction bases with no gene match: 8. Per the germline V gene, CDR1 is SNHLY and CDR2 is FYNNEI. The CDR3: CASTKETSGGGDTQYF. The CDR3 coding sequence is TGTGCCAGCACTAAGGAGACTAGCGGGGGGGGAGATACGCAGTATTTT. The variable domain in full, with the rest retrieved from reference TRBV2 and TRBJ2-3, is EPEVTQTPSHQVTQMGQEVILRCVPISNHLYFYWYRQILGQKVEFLVSFYNNEISEKSEIFDDQFSVERPDGSNFTLKIRSTKLEDSAMYFCASTKETSGGGDTQYFGPGTRLTVL.

This clone was observed a single time. The chain has TRBV3-1 (or the pseudogene TRBV3-2) and TRBJ1-4; 7 bases agree with TRBD1. J lost 6 bases, V lost 4 bases, and 11 bases had no gene match. The length of the CDR3 is 16 residues. Germline CDR1 is LGHDT and CDR2 is YNNKEL (reference sequence). CDR3 nucleotides: TGTGCCAGCAGCCTCGGACAGGAGCTAACCCATGAAAAACTGTTTTTT. Translating gives CASSLGQELTHEKLFF.